This paragraph reports one T cell receptor beta chain. The CDR3 covers 16 residues. Looked up from germline, CDR1 is MNHNY and CDR2 is SVGAGI (reference sequence). The V and J ends lost 3 bases and 2 bases, in that order; junction bases with no gene match: 4. Assay used: immunoSEQ multiplex PCR; TCRdb lists only in-frame clones, some missing. Of 150,000 to 180,000 clones listed, less than 90% are singletons. This sample is part of a study of cytomegalovirus exposure and HLA in healthy donors. J is TRBJ2-1 and V is TRBV6-6, with 10 bases matching TRBD2. The source of this sequence is a man aged 18 to 29 in good health and CMV-seropositive. Source material: PBMCs. The chain's CDR3 is CASSYQRGGTYNEQFF. The CDR3 nucleotides are TGTGCCAGCAGTTATCAGCGGGGGGGCACCTACAATGAGCAGTTCTTC.